This TCR beta chain was recovered during a study of spatial heterogeneity in lung cancer. Study context: When follow-up PBMC samples existed, they were sequenced (at a median of roughly 2 years after resection).

This clonotype was observed at least ten times. Time point described: blood at routine non-recurrence follow-up after resection. The study sequenced unsorted whole RNA from tumor, nontumor lung or frozen PBMC. TCRdb ran MiXCR on the 5' RACE reads and lists one entry per CDR3 protein. The repertoire consists of 35,000 to 55,000 distinct CDR3 sequences, with approximately 22% occurring once and the leading ten covering more than 7%. Sequences were derived from PBMCs, sampled at follow-up. The clonotype comes from a female donor with early-stage non-small cell lung cancer.

For the CDR3, the DNA is TGTGCCAGCACGTGGGGAGAGACCCAGTACTTC. This translates into CASTWGETQYF. The genes are TRBV2 and TRBJ2-5; D not resolved. The CDR3 is 11 residues long. Germline-derived CDR1 and CDR2 are SNHLY and FYNNEI. The V and J ends lost 7 bases and 4 bases respectively, with 7 bases between them.